Below are 15 T cell receptor beta chains sequenced from a single sample in a study of blood T cells in healthy people across ages. Together with a sample-barcoded 5' primer, a J-beta primer mix was included in a second PCR lasting about 6 to 11 cycles. TCRdb ran MiXCR on the 5' RACE reads and lists one entry per CDR3 protein. The sample yields about a million distinct CDR3 sequences, 45% to 60% seen once. Input material: blood. The origin of the receptors is a woman aged 60-70 years in good health.

This clonotype was seen a handful of times. The V call is TRBV28, the J call TRBJ2-7; D is ambiguous. V lost 5 bases, J lost 5 bases, and 7 bases lay in between. CDR1 is MDHEN and CDR2 is SYDVKM in the germline V gene. This CDR3 is built from 11 residues. CDR3 coding DNA: TGTGCCAGCAGTAACTTTGACGAGCAGTACTTC. It specifies CASSNFDEQYF.

This chain joins TRBV28 and TRBJ2-4; D gene uncertain. The J call may be incorrect, as the DNA end agrees better with TRBJ2-7. From germline, CDR1 is MDHEN and CDR2 SYDVKM. This CDR3 region has 14 residues. This chain's CDR3 is CASSSPLKGYEQYF. Written as DNA, the CDR3 is TGTGCCAGCAGTTCACCCCTTAAGGGATACGAGCAGTACTTC.

The gene calls are TRBV2 and TRBJ2-3; D not resolved. The CDR3 is made up of 11 amino acids. Trimming removed 2 bases from V and 10 bases from J, with 7 bases in between. Germline assignment: CDR1 SNHLY and CDR2 FYNNEI. The chain's CDR3 is CASSEIKAQYF. The CDR3 DNA is TGTGCCAGCAGTGAAATTAAGGCGCAGTATTTT.

The table lists this clonotype with a few counts. The chain couples TRBV27 to TRBJ2-3; perhaps TRBD2 as D (5 bases). The V and J ends lost 4 bases and 6 bases respectively, with 14 bases between them. The CDR3 loop spans 14 amino acids. CDR1 MNHEY and CDR2 SMNVEV come from the germline V gene (reference sequence). Here the CDR3 DNA reads TGTGCCAGCAGTTATACATCCCAGCGGGATACGCAGTATTTT. Amino acids: CASSYTSQRDTQYF.

The rearrangement links TRBV7-2 to TRBJ2-1; D is unclear. CDR3 length equals 17 residues. CDR1 and CDR2 (germline): SGHTA, FQGNSA. Trimming left V 1 base short and J 5 bases short, with 18 bases between. CDR3 sequence reads: CASSLGGGSWANNEQFF. CDR3 bases: TGTGCCAGCAGCTTAGGCGGTGGTAGCTGGGCCAACAATGAGCAGTTCTTC.

This sequence joins TRBV29-1 and TRBJ2-3; possible D gene TRBD2, 5 bases. Germline loops: CDR1 SQVTM, CDR2 ANQGSEA. This CDR3 is 13 amino acids long. V gave up 4 bases and J gave up 1 base, with 9 bases separating them. The CDR3 coding sequence is TGCAGCGTTGTTGCGGAGGGCACAGATACGCAGTATTTT. It encodes CSVVAEGTDTQYF.

This clonotype was counted only a few times. The chain joins TRBV6-5 to TRBJ1-2; no clear D. This CDR3 comprises 14 residues. Trimming took off 4 bases at V and 4 bases at J, with 13 bases between the two ends. Germline CDR1 reads MNHEY; CDR2 reads SVGAGI. The CDR3 is CASSWREGSYGYTF. DNA of the CDR3: TGTGCCAGCAGTTGGCGGGAAGGAAGCTATGGCTACACCTTC.

Concerning this clonotype itself: The junction and the germline gene differ at one end; a read error may be behind it. J is TRBJ2-3 and V is TRBV29-1; tentatively, D is TRBD1 (6 bases). The length of the CDR3 is 14 residues. Germline CDR1 reads SQVTM; CDR2 reads ANQGSEA. The CDR3 coding sequence is TGCAGCGTCCCGGGACAATCTAGCACAGATACGCGGTATTTT. Encoded protein: CSVPGQSSTDTRYF.

This clonotype was counted between two and nine times. The rearrangement links TRBV12-3 or TRBV12-4 to TRBJ2-1, with TRBD2 matching 9 bases. V shed 6 bases and J 4 bases; nucleotides not matched to a gene: 7. The CDR3 is 15 amino acids. DNA of the CDR3: TGTGCCAGCAGCACCGGACTAGCGCAATACAATGAGCAGTTCTTC. Protein product: CASSTGLAQYNEQFF.

This clonotype showed up just a few times. V and J are TRBV7-9 and TRBJ2-6; either TRBD1 or TRBD2 may fit D (5 bases each). This CDR3 is 15 amino acids long. The V and J ends lost 4 bases and 2 bases respectively, with 9 bases between them. In germline, CDR1 is SEHNR, CDR2 FQNEAQ (reference sequence). CDR3 sequence: CASSWGFAGANVLTF. The DNA for the CDR3 is TGTGCCAGCAGCTGGGGGTTCGCTGGGGCCAACGTCCTGACTTTC. Looking up the rest from reference TRBV7-9 and TRBJ2-6 gives the full variable domain: DTGVSQNPRHKITKRGQNVTFRCDPISEHNRLYWYRQTLGQGPEFLTYFQNEAQLEKSRLLSDRFSAERPKGSFSTLEIQRTEQGDSAMYLCASSWGFAGANVLTFGAGSRLTVL.

This clonotype was seen a single time. The chain carries TRBV18 and TRBJ1-5; 7 nucleotides align to TRBD1. V gave up 3 bases and J gave up 7 bases; unmatched junction bases: 6. Germline CDR1 is KGHSH and CDR2 is LQKENI. The CDR3 covers 14 residues. CDR3 nucleotide sequence: TGTGCCAGCTCACCCCGACAGGGTGGACAGCCCCAGCATTTT. This codes for CASSPRQGGQPQHF.

The chain links TRBV5-1 to TRBJ2-1, with a possible D match to TRBD2 (6 bases). CDR3 length: 13 amino acids. V was pared by 1 base and J by 9 bases, with 11 bases between. CDR1 is SGHRS and CDR2 is YFSETQ in the germline V gene. The CDR3 loop is CASSLTGDGEQFF. CDR3 bases: TGCGCCAGCAGCTTGACGGGAGACGGTGAGCAGTTCTTC.

This clonotype appeared a single time. The chain is built from TRBV5-1 and TRBJ1-2, with D uncertain. V lost 3 bases to trimming and J lost 7 bases, with 10 bases between them. CDR1 and CDR2 (germline): SGHRS, YFSETQ. CDR3 length: 12 amino acids. The CDR3 sequence: CASSSINGGYTF. CDR3 bases: TGCGCCAGCAGCTCTATTAACGGTGGCTACACCTTC.

This clonotype has just one count. The rearrangement links TRBV2 to TRBJ2-1; TRBD2 agrees at 7 bases. Germline CDR1 is SNHLY and CDR2 is FYNNEI. The CDR3 covers 18 residues. V lost 4 bases and J lost 1; bases outside the gene matches: 13. CDR3 protein: CASSGVGGVEGSYNEQFF. The DNA of the CDR3 is TGTGCCAGCAGTGGGGTTGGGGGGGTCGAGGGGTCCTACAATGAGCAGTTCTTC.

The J gene is TRBJ2-5, the V gene TRBV5-6, with 9 bases that match TRBD2. CDR1 and CDR2 (germline): SGHDT, YYEEEE. V shed 0 bases, J shed 5 bases, and the junction held 5 bases outside the gene matches. The CDR3 is 15 residues long. For the CDR3, the DNA is TGTGCCAGCAGCTTGGCCAGCGGGAGGCACGAGACCCAGTACTTC. This gives the protein CASSLASGRHETQYF.